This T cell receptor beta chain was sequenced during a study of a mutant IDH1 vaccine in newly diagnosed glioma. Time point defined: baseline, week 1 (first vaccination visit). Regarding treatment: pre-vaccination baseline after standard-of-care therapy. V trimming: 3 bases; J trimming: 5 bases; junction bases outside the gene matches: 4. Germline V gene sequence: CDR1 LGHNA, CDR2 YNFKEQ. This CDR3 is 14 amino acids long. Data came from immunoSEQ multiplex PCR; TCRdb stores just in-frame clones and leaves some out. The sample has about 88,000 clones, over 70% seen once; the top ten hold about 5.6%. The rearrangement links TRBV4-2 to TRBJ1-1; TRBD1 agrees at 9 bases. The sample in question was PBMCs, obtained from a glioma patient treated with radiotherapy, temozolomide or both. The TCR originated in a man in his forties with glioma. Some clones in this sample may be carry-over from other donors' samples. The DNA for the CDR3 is TGTGCCAGCAGCCACTCGACAGGGGGGACTGAAGCTTTCTTT. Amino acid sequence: CASSHSTGGTEAFF.